The 18 T cell receptor beta chains in this list originate from one sample, sequenced in a study of beta chain features in type 1 diabetes. cDNA synthesis used the whole RNA isolate, giving expressed TCRB sequences. Assay: immunoSEQ multiplex PCR; the TCRdb copy retains only in-frame clones and omits some. The repertoire holds about half a million clones, with about an eighth as singletons. What was sequenced was naive CD4+ T cells from blood. The receptors originated from a woman aged 18 to 35 in good health.

V is TRBV19 and J is TRBJ2-7; D not resolved. Looked up from germline, CDR1 is LNHDA and CDR2 is SQIVND (reference sequence). The CDR3 is made up of 12 amino acids. Trimming removed 4 bases at V and 5 bases at J, with 9 bases between. CDR3 sequence reads: CASSTPPNEQYF. CDR3 coding DNA: TGTGCCAGTAGTACGCCCCCCAACGAGCAGTACTTC.

V usage is TRBV14 and J usage is TRBJ2-7; possibly TRBD1 or TRBD2 for D (5 bases each). The germline V gene encodes CDR1 SGHDN and CDR2 FVKESK. The CDR3 length is 15 residues. The ends were cut back, 1 base at V and 0 bases at J, with 10 bases in the middle. The CDR3 is CASSQGDPDSYEQYF. In DNA form, the CDR3 reads TGTGCCAGCAGCCAAGGGGACCCTGACTCCTACGAGCAGTACTTC.

The chain recombines TRBV7-2 with TRBJ2-3; D is possibly TRBD2 (5 bases). Trimming removed 8 bases at V and 6 bases at J, with 12 bases between. CDR3 size: 12 residues. Germline CDR1 reads SGHTA; CDR2 reads FQGNSA. The CDR3 sequence: CASAKAEDTQYF. CDR3 coding DNA: TGTGCCAGCGCGAAAGCGGAGGATACGCAGTATTTT.

The rearrangement links TRBV9 to TRBJ2-6; no reliable D call. The CDR3 loop spans 14 amino acids. Germline CDR1 SGDLS, CDR2 YYNGEE. Trimming shortened V by 2 bases and J by 3 bases, and 6 bases separated the two germline ends. As DNA, the CDR3 is TGTGCCAGCAGCGTTACGGGTGGGGCCAACGTCCTGACTTTC. It encodes CASSVTGGANVLTF.

The CDR3 loop reads CSVGLPSDPTYEQYF. In nucleotides, the CDR3 is TGCAGCGTTGGATTGCCTAGCGATCCAACCTACGAGCAGTACTTC. The gene calls are TRBV29-1 and TRBJ2-7; TRBD2 might be the D (6 bases). The CDR3 is 15 residues long. Germline V CDR1 and CDR2: SQVTM, ANQGSEA. The germline V and J ends were trimmed by 4 bases and 2 bases, with 18 bases remaining between them.

This clone occurred a few times. J is TRBJ2-5 and V is TRBV4-1, with a weak D call TRBD2 (6 bases). CDR1 and CDR2 (germline): MGHRA, YSYEKL. There are 13 residues in the CDR3. Trimming shortened V by 4 bases and J by 1 base, and 7 bases separated the two germline ends. DNA of the CDR3: TGCGCCAGCAGCCGCGGGACCCAAGAGACCCAGTACTTC. Its translation is CASSRGTQETQYF.

The rearrangement links TRBV5-1 to TRBJ2-1; tentative D call: TRBD2 (6 bases). The germline V gene encodes CDR1 SGHRS and CDR2 YFSETQ. Deletions cut 0 bases from V and 16 bases from J, with 14 bases between. The CDR3 sequence is 12 residues long. The CDR3 reads CASSLGRESRFF. CDR3 in DNA: TGCGCCAGCAGCTTGGGACGGGAGAGCCGTTTCTTC.

The rearrangement joins TRBV27 to TRBJ1-1, with TRBD1 matching over 10 bases. Trimming removed 9 bases from V and 6 bases from J; junction bases left unmatched: 4. The CDR3 extends over 12 amino acids. Germline V lookup: CDR1 MNHEY, CDR2 SMNVEV (reference sequence). The CDR3 DNA follows: TGTGCCAGTAAGGACAGGGGGGCTGAAGCTTTCTTT. Protein sequence: CASKDRGAEAFF.

This clone was observed a handful of times. This chain uses TRBV9 with TRBJ1-1, with a weak D call TRBD1 (5 bases). CDR3 length: 14 amino acids. CDR1 is SGDLS, CDR2 YYNGEE, per germline. Trimming cost V 2 bases and J 1 base, with 9 bases left between them. As DNA, the CDR3 is TGTGCCAGCAGCGTTTCAGGGCAGAACACTGAAGCTTTCTTT. Translating gives CASSVSGQNTEAFF.

At least ten counts were recorded for this clone. In the same sample, other DNA sequences code for this CDR3. This chain links TRBV9 with TRBJ2-7, with 11 bases that match TRBD2. There are 14 residues in the CDR3. Germline V gene lookup returns CDR1 SGDLS and CDR2 YYNGEE. J lost 3 bases, V lost 1 base, and 0 bases had no gene match. In DNA form, the CDR3 reads TGTGCCAGCAGCGTAACTAGCGGGAGCTACGAGCAGTACTTC. Its translation is CASSVTSGSYEQYF.

The V call is TRBV9, the J call TRBJ2-2; D might be TRBD2 (5 bases). The CDR3 covers 15 residues. Trimming shortened V by 4 bases and J by 2 bases, and 12 bases separated the two germline ends. Germline CDR1 and CDR2: SGDLS and YYNGEE. The CDR3 DNA follows: TGTGCCAGCAGCCCTAGAGGGATTAACACCGGGGAGCTGTTTTTT. Its translation is CASSPRGINTGELFF.

The chain has TRBV7-2 and TRBJ2-3; 7 positions match TRBD2. Trimming cost V 2 bases and J 2 bases; bases outside gene matches: 4. CDR1 and CDR2 (germline): SGHTA, FQGNSA. This CDR3 region has 15 residues. As DNA, the CDR3 is TGTGCCAGCAGCTTATGGCGGGGGAACACAGATACGCAGTATTTT. As protein: CASSLWRGNTDTQYF.

The chain uses TRBV7-9 and TRBJ1-1; D is perhaps TRBD1 (5 bases). Germline CDR1 and CDR2: SEHNR and FQNEAQ (reference sequence). V was shortened by 5 bases and J by 4 bases, with 23 bases between the two germline ends. This CDR3 has 17 amino acids. The CDR3 DNA reads TGTGCCAGCAGCCACAGAGGGACGAGTCGTGTTGGCACTGAAGCTTTCTTT. It encodes CASSHRGTSRVGTEAFF.

This clone showed up just a few times. This rearrangement joins TRBV29-1 to TRBJ1-2; D gene ambiguous. This CDR3 region has 13 residues. Germline CDR1 is SQVTM and CDR2 is ANQGSEA. V dropped 7 bases and J dropped 0 bases, with 12 bases sitting between them. The CDR3 loop reads CSGNKLTNYGYTF. CDR3 in DNA: TGCAGCGGCAACAAGCTAACTAACTATGGCTACACCTTC.

This clone has just one count. This chain joins TRBV6-5 and TRBJ1-4; TRBD1 agrees at 7 bases. There are 15 residues in the CDR3. The germline CDR1 and CDR2 sequences are MNHEY and SVGAGI. V gave up 2 bases and J gave up 2 bases; unmatched junction bases: 2. The CDR3 loop is CASSYDRATNEKLFF. CDR3 coding DNA: TGTGCCAGCAGTTACGACAGGGCGACTAATGAAAAACTGTTTTTT.

Only a few counts were recorded for this clone. Other nucleotide sequences from this sample produce the same CDR3. The chain couples TRBV18 to TRBJ2-6; D remains ambiguous. The CDR3 spans 14 residues. Trimming took 3 bases from V and 3 from J, leaving 6 bases between them. The germline V gene encodes CDR1 KGHSH and CDR2 LQKENI. The CDR3 region has the DNA TGTGCCAGCTCACCCCCGGGTGGGGCCAACGTCCTGACTTTC. Its translation: CASSPPGGANVLTF. The full variable domain, in which reference TRBV18 and TRBJ2-6 provide the parts outside the CDR3, is NAGVMQNPRHLVRRRGQEARLRCSPMKGHSHVYWYRQLPEEGLKFMVYLQKENIIDESGMPKERFSAEFPKEGPSILRIQQVVRGDSAAYFCASSPPGGANVLTFGAGSRLTVL.

This clone showed up just a few times. The chain uses TRBV29-1 and TRBJ2-5; 7 bases map to TRBD1. The germline V gene has CDR1 SQVTM and CDR2 ANQGSEA. V was pared by 6 bases and J by 7 bases, with 14 bases of the junction left unmatched. This CDR3 has 14 amino acids. The DNA of the CDR3 is TGCAGCGTCGGACAGGATCCAAGATTTGTGACCCAGTACTTC. Residues: CSVGQDPRFVTQYF.

The chain joins TRBV23-1 to TRBJ2-7, with D perhaps matching TRBD1 or TRBD2 (5 bases each). TRBV23-1 falls under the ORF class, with uncertain function. This CDR3 has 19 residues. Trimming took 1 base from V and 5 from J, leaving 27 bases between them. The chain's CDR3 is CASSQCLPREKLGVHEQYV. The CDR3, as DNA: TGCGCCAGCAGTCAATGTCTCCCCCGGGAAAAGTTAGGGGTCCACGAGCAGTACGTC.